What follows are 10 T cell receptor beta chains derived from one specimen sequenced in a study of OX40 agonist ivuxolimab in advanced cancers. Here immunoSEQ multiplex PCR was the method, and the copy in TCRdb shows in-frame clones only, minus some. Among 60,000 to 90,000 clones listed, 80% to 90% were seen once. Sequences were derived from CD4+ or CD8+ T cells sorted from blood, sampled in a trial of the OX40 agonist ivuxolimab. The receptor source for this set is an adult with an advanced solid tumor such as melanoma, head and neck, liver or kidney cancer.

The V gene is TRBV11-2, the J gene TRBJ2-7, with D unclear. There are 15 residues in the CDR3. Germline V lookup: CDR1 SGHAT, CDR2 FQNNGV. The germline V and J ends were trimmed by 1 base and 3 bases, with 13 bases remaining between them. The CDR3 spells CASSLGFAADYEQYF. The CDR3 DNA is TGTGCCAGCAGCTTAGGGTTCGCGGCTGACTACGAGCAGTACTTC.

CDR3 DNA: TGTGCCAGCAGCCCAGCCCCCACGACAGACTACGAGCAGTACTTC. Translated: CASSPAPTTDYEQYF. The chain recombines TRBV7-2 with TRBJ2-7; D might be TRBD1 (5 bases). V was clipped by 5 bases and J by 3 bases, with 17 bases between them. This CDR3 is built from 15 residues. Looked up from germline, CDR1 is SGHTA and CDR2 is FQGNSA. Full variable domain (outside the CDR3, taken from reference TRBV7-2 and TRBJ2-7): GAGVSQSPSNKVTEKGKDVELRCDPISGHTALYWYRQSLGQGLEFLIYFQGNSAPDKSGLPSDRFSAERTGGSVSTLTIQRTQQEDSAVYLCASSPAPTTDYEQYFGPGTRLTVT.

The CDR3 protein is CASSGTSAQETQYF. Here the CDR3 DNA reads TGTGCCAGCAGTGGGACTAGCGCCCAAGAGACCCAGTACTTC. The rearrangement joins TRBV28 to TRBJ2-5; 10 bases line up with TRBD2. The CDR3 contains 14 residues. With 5 bases clipped from V and 1 base from J, the junction kept 1 base outside the gene matches. Germline lookup yields CDR1 MDHEN and CDR2 SYDVKM.

This rearrangement joins TRBV19 to TRBJ2-2; D unclear. Trimming removed 5 bases at V and 1 base at J, with 11 bases between. Per germline, CDR1 LNHDA and CDR2 SQIVND (reference sequence). The CDR3 contains 15 residues. The CDR3 nucleotides are TGTGCCAGTAGTTTAAACCCTAAGAACACCGGGGAGCTGTTTTTT. This gives the protein CASSLNPKNTGELFF.

This chain joins TRBV7-2 and TRBJ2-3; 8 nucleotides align to TRBD1. Germline CDR1 reads SGHTA; CDR2 reads FQGNSA. This CDR3 has 17 amino acids. Trimming removed 5 bases from V and 5 bases from J; junction bases left unmatched: 15. CDR3 amino acids: CASSPQGAGSSRDTQYF. In DNA, the CDR3 is TGTGCCAGCAGCCCCCAGGGGGCGGGGTCGTCCCGAGATACGCAGTATTTT.

In nucleotides, the CDR3 is TGTGCCAGCAGCTTAGGGACGGTTAGCTCCTACGAGCAGTACTTC. Its protein product is CASSLGTVSSYEQYF. This chain uses TRBV7-2 with TRBJ2-7; the D is unclear. There are 15 residues in the CDR3. The germline V and J ends were trimmed by 1 base and 0 bases, with 10 bases remaining between them. Germline V gives CDR1 SGHTA, CDR2 FQGNSA.

The sample holds one count of this clone. This chain joins TRBV19 and TRBJ2-5, with 14 bases identical to TRBD2. V lost 4 bases, J lost 4 bases, and 8 bases stayed unmatched. The length of the CDR3 is 17 residues. Per germline, CDR1 LNHDA and CDR2 SQIVND (reference sequence). This CDR3 is CASSTGTSGRGVETQYF. CDR3 nucleotides: TGTGCCAGTAGTACCGGGACTAGCGGGAGAGGGGTAGAGACCCAGTACTTC.

The CDR3 loop is CASNPGLHNSPLHF. Written as DNA, the CDR3 is TGTGCCAGCAACCCAGGGCTCCATAATTCACCCCTCCACTTT. The rearrangement joins TRBV6-1 to TRBJ1-6, with D perhaps TRBD1 (5 bases). V was trimmed by 7 bases and J by 5 bases, leaving 12 bases between them. Germline CDR1 and CDR2: MNHNS and SASEGT. This CDR3 comprises 14 residues.

The chain links TRBV19 to TRBJ1-5; TRBD1 might be the D (5 bases). CDR1 is LNHDA and CDR2 is SQIVND in the germline V gene (reference sequence). This CDR3 has 14 amino acids. The V and J ends lost 3 bases and 5 bases respectively, with 11 bases between them. CDR3 residues: CASSIRGGYQPQHF. The DNA for the CDR3 is TGTGCCAGTAGTATTCGGGGGGGGTATCAGCCCCAGCATTTT.

V gene TRBV18 combines with J gene TRBJ2-1; maybe TRBD2 (5 bases). This CDR3 is 16 amino acids long. The V gene's germline CDR1 is KGHSH and CDR2 LQKENI. Trimming cost V 2 bases and J 0 bases, with 11 bases left between them. Here the CDR3 DNA reads TGTGCCAGCTCACCAGCGCGGGCTCGCTCCTACAATGAGCAGTTCTTC. Protein: CASSPARARSYNEQFF.